The 30 T cell receptor beta chains reported below all come from one sample, sequenced in a study of blood T cell repertoires in COVID-19 (dated by TCRdb to the early 2020s). Library preparation employed the immunoSEQ multiplex PCR assay. TCRdb mirrors the immuneACCESS table, restricted to in-frame sequences. Some clones are absent from its copies; in checked studies, under half trace to an unresolved V gene, and the reason for the others is unknown. In this sample the table shows 50,000 or so clones, less than 90% of which occur a single time. The ten largest clones add up to about 15% of the sample. The sequenced sample was peripheral blood. The receptor source for this set is a human donor with active COVID-19. The donor label of this sample is uncertain.

The chain employs TRBV18 and TRBJ1-1; weak D call: TRBD1 (5 bases). Per germline, CDR1 KGHSH and CDR2 LQKENI. V was pared by 2 bases and J by 2 bases, with 12 bases between. The CDR3 totals 15 residues. The chain's CDR3 is CASSPGQGFNTEAFF. The CDR3 region has the DNA TGTGCCAGCTCACCAGGTCAGGGCTTTAACACTGAAGCTTTCTTT.

This rearrangement joins TRBV18 to TRBJ2-4, with a possible D match to TRBD1 (6 bases). V shed 2 bases and J shed 6 bases, with 11 bases lying between them. CDR1 is KGHSH and CDR2 is LQKENI in the germline V gene. CDR3 length: 14 amino acids. The CDR3 region has the DNA TGTGCCAGCTCACCAATTAGGACAGTAAACATTCAGTACTTC. This codes for CASSPIRTVNIQYF.

This chain connects TRBV9 to TRBJ2-3, with D tentatively TRBD1 (5 bases). Germline V gives CDR1 SGDLS, CDR2 YYNGEE. This CDR3 is 13 amino acids long. Trimming removed 3 bases at V and 6 bases at J, with 11 bases between. In DNA form, the CDR3 reads TGTGCCAGCAGCGCGCTGGGGCACGATACGCAGTATTTT. Its translation: CASSALGHDTQYF.

V is TRBV18 and J is TRBJ2-2, with 10 nucleotides matching TRBD2. The CDR3 has 15 residues. Germline V gives CDR1 KGHSH, CDR2 LQKENI. After removal of 9 bases from V and 4 bases from J, the junction contained 8 bases not matched to a gene. The CDR3 region is CASRRSGGTTGELFF. The CDR3 DNA reads TGTGCCAGTCGCCGTAGCGGGGGGACCACCGGGGAGCTGTTTTTT.

The chain combines TRBV18 with TRBJ1-6; 7 bases match TRBD1. The CDR3 runs 15 residues. The germline V gene has CDR1 KGHSH and CDR2 LQKENI. V lost 5 bases, J lost 7 bases, and 8 bases stayed unmatched. The CDR3 DNA follows: TGTGCCAGCTCAGTCTCCAAGGGGGCCAATTCACCCCTCCACTTT. It specifies CASSVSKGANSPLHF.

The chain employs TRBV15 and TRBJ2-3; 7 positions match TRBD1. This CDR3 is built from 17 residues. The ends lost 2 bases at V and 2 bases at J; junction bases unmatched: 10. CDR1 and CDR2 (germline): LNHNV, YYDKDF (reference sequence). The CDR3 nucleotides are TGTGCCACCAGCAGAAACCCAAGTAGGGGGCCCACAGATACGCAGTATTTT. Its protein product is CATSRNPSRGPTDTQYF.

The chain recombines TRBV5-6 with TRBJ1-4; D is undetermined. Trimming left V 4 bases short and J 8 bases short, with 6 bases between. This CDR3 has 11 residues. Germline CDR1 is SGHDT and CDR2 is YYEEEE. CDR3 DNA sequence: TGTGCCAGCAGCGAACGGGAAAAACTGTTTTTT. Its translation is CASSEREKLFF.

The chain links TRBV28 to TRBJ1-5; D remains ambiguous. Germline V gene lookup returns CDR1 MDHEN and CDR2 SYDVKM. V was shortened by 7 bases and J by 0 bases, with 7 bases between the two germline ends. The CDR3 length is 13 residues. CDR3 DNA sequence: TGTGCCAGCACATACTATAGCAATCAGCCCCAGCATTTT. This sequence encodes CASTYYSNQPQHF.

The rearrangement links TRBV6-2 or TRBV6-3 to TRBJ2-1; D perhaps matches TRBD2 (6 bases). The V end lost 4 bases, the J end lost 3 bases, and 13 bases lay between the germline ends. Germline loops: CDR1 MNHEY, CDR2 SVGEGT. This CDR3 spans 15 amino acids. CDR3 DNA: TGTGCCAGCAGTTGGGACTCAACAAGCTACAATGAGCAGTTCTTC. It codes for CASSWDSTSYNEQFF.

This chain uses TRBV19 with TRBJ1-5; maybe TRBD1 (5 bases). The CDR3 is 15 residues long. Looked up from germline, CDR1 is LNHDA and CDR2 is SQIVND (reference sequence). The V end was cut by 4 bases, the J end by 2 bases, with 12 bases between. The CDR3 spells CASSTQGRGNQPQHF. The CDR3 coding sequence is TGTGCCAGTAGTACCCAGGGTCGTGGCAATCAGCCCCAGCATTTT.

The rearrangement links TRBV9 to TRBJ2-3; tentative D call: TRBD2 (6 bases). The CDR3 has 17 amino acids. The V gene lost 1 base and the J gene lost 2 bases, with 17 bases spanning the gap. Germline CDR1 SGDLS, CDR2 YYNGEE. The CDR3 bases are TGTGCCAGCAGCGTAAATCCGGGACTGGCTTTCACAGATACGCAGTATTTT. Amino acids: CASSVNPGLAFTDTQYF.

The chain carries TRBV5-1 and TRBJ2-1; 8 bases are shared with TRBD2. The CDR3 has 15 residues. Unmatched junction bases numbered 6, after V lost 4 bases and J lost 3 bases. Germline CDR1 and CDR2: SGHRS and YFSETQ. The CDR3 bases are TGCGCCAGCAGCGGCTCCGGGACTAGCTACAATGAGCAGTTCTTC. Translated, it gives CASSGSGTSYNEQFF.

This clone was counted a single time. The rearrangement links TRBV5-4 to TRBJ2-3; possible D gene TRBD2, 7 bases. This CDR3 has 16 residues. The V gene lost 4 bases and the J gene lost 3 bases, with 18 bases spanning the gap. Germline V gene data show CDR1 as SGHNT and CDR2 as YYREEE (reference sequence). As DNA, the CDR3 is TGTGCCAGCAGCCGCATGGGGGGGCAGGGAACAGATACGCAGTATTTT. It translates to CASSRMGGQGTDTQYF.

This clone was seen a handful of times. The CDR3 region is CATSRDRVRTEAFF. The CDR3 bases are TGTGCCACCAGCAGAGACAGGGTACGGACTGAAGCTTTCTTT. The V call is TRBV15, the J call TRBJ1-1, with D possibly being TRBD1 (5 bases). The CDR3 length is 14 residues. Per the germline V gene, CDR1 is LNHNV and CDR2 is YYDKDF (reference sequence). V lost 0 bases to trimming and J lost 5 bases, with 10 bases between them.

The chain has TRBV7-2 and TRBJ2-6; D remains ambiguous. The CDR3 is 15 residues long. V was cut by 0 bases and J by 0 bases, with 3 bases left in between. Germline V gene lookup returns CDR1 SGHTA and CDR2 FQGNSA. CDR3 sequence (DNA): TGTGCCAGCAGCTTAGCCCACTCTGGGGCCAACGTCCTGACTTTC. Amino acids: CASSLAHSGANVLTF.

Written as DNA, the CDR3 is TGTGCCAGCACCTCAAGCCACTACGAGCAGTACTTC. Translated: CASTSSHYEQYF. The chain combines TRBV28 with TRBJ2-7, with D unresolved. Trimming stripped 7 bases from V and 3 bases from J, with 10 bases between. The CDR3 covers 12 residues. CDR1 is MDHEN and CDR2 is SYDVKM in the germline V gene.

The V and J genes are TRBV12-3 or TRBV12-4 and TRBJ2-5, with no clear D. Deletions cut 7 bases from V and 5 bases from J, with 8 bases between. CDR3 length: 11 amino acids. CDR3 residues: CASTTEETQYF. CDR3 DNA sequence: TGTGCCAGCACTACAGAGGAGACCCAGTACTTC.

The rearrangement links TRBV10-2 to TRBJ2-2; 8 bases match TRBD1. CDR1 and CDR2 from the germline V gene are WSHSY and SAAADI. The CDR3 spans 14 residues. Trimming took 6 bases from V and 4 from J; bases not matched to a gene: 4. The CDR3 bases are TGCGCCAGCAGCGTGGACAGGGTCACCGGGGAGCTGTTTTTT. It translates to CASSVDRVTGELFF.

The chain has TRBV3-1 (or the pseudogene TRBV3-2) and TRBJ2-7; D is perhaps TRBD2 (6 bases). CDR3 length equals 16 residues. Trimming cost V 1 base and J 4 bases, with 17 bases left between them. CDR1 is LGHDT, CDR2 YNNKEL, per germline (reference sequence). The CDR3 nucleotides read TGTGCCAGCAGCCAAGCTCTTAGGCTAGCGAGATACGAGCAGTACTTC. Amino acids: CASSQALRLARYEQYF.

The chain combines TRBV7-9 with TRBJ1-1; no clear D gene. V was cut by 2 bases and J by 5 bases, with 12 bases left in between. Germline lookup yields CDR1 SEHNR and CDR2 FQNEAQ (reference sequence). CDR3 length: 14 amino acids. CDR3 in DNA: TGTGCCAGCAGCTTACTTGGAGGGAGTACTGAAGCTTTCTTT. Its translation: CASSLLGGSTEAFF.

This clone was recorded once. The DNA of the CDR3 is TGTGCCAGCAGGCCCCCGGGGGGTTCCGAGCAGTACTTC. Encoded protein: CASRPPGGSEQYF. The chain links TRBV12-3 or TRBV12-4 to TRBJ2-7; TRBD2 matches at 7 bases. The CDR3 loop spans 13 amino acids. The trim removed 6 bases at V and 6 bases at J, leaving 8 bases unmatched.

This clone came up once. The chain is built from TRBV6-9 and TRBJ2-2; 15 bases fit TRBD2. The CDR3 is made up of 16 amino acids. V dropped 4 bases and J dropped 6; count of bases not matched to a gene: 3. Per germline, CDR1 MNHGY and CDR2 SVAAGI. CDR3 protein: CASSWRTSGRAGELFF. The CDR3, as DNA: TGTGCCAGCAGTTGGCGGACTAGCGGGAGGGCCGGGGAGCTGTTTTTT.

This clone has only one observation. This chain joins TRBV5-4 and TRBJ2-1, with 9 bases matching TRBD2. Germline CDR1 is SGHNT and CDR2 is YYREEE (reference sequence). J gave up 5 bases and V 2 bases, and 8 bases lay outside the gene matches. The CDR3 length is 16 residues. The CDR3 spells CASSFERGATDNEQFF. The CDR3 DNA is TGTGCCAGCAGCTTTGAGCGGGGGGCCACGGACAATGAGCAGTTCTTC.

There are a few counts of this clone. J is TRBJ1-4 and V is TRBV5-8; D remains ambiguous. Deletions cut 0 bases from V and 7 bases from J, with 4 bases between. Per the germline V gene, CDR1 is SGHTS and CDR2 is YDEGEE. CDR3 size: 12 residues. The CDR3, as DNA: TGTGCCAGCAGCTTGGACAGTGAAAAACTGTTTTTT. Amino acid sequence: CASSLDSEKLFF.

This chain's CDR3 is CASSMKGLETEAFF. The DNA for the CDR3 is TGTGCCAGTAGTATGAAAGGATTGGAGACTGAAGCTTTCTTT. This chain joins TRBV19 and TRBJ1-1; the D is unclear. This CDR3 is built from 14 residues. With 3 bases removed from V and 5 bases from J, the gap between germline ends came to 13 bases. Germline loops: CDR1 LNHDA, CDR2 SQIVND (reference sequence).

This clone showed up just once. The chain uses TRBV5-5 and TRBJ1-1, with D hard to call. Trimming shortened V by 0 bases and J by 0 bases, and 9 bases separated the two germline ends. Germline V gene data show CDR1 as SGHKS and CDR2 as YYEKEE (reference sequence). The CDR3 has 15 residues. CDR3 in DNA: TGTGCCAGCAGCTTGGTAATTCAGATGAACACTGAAGCTTTCTTT. It yields the protein CASSLVIQMNTEAFF.

This clone was seen more than once but under ten times. The chain employs TRBV5-1 and TRBJ1-6; the D is unclear. Deletions cut 0 bases from V and 6 bases from J, with 10 bases between. CDR1 is SGHRS and CDR2 is YFSETQ in the germline V gene. This CDR3 comprises 15 residues. The CDR3 loop is CASSLAPRSNSPLHF. CDR3 nucleotide sequence: TGCGCCAGCAGCTTGGCCCCCCGGTCTAATTCACCCCTCCACTTT.

CDR3 sequence: CSARTDYGYTF. The CDR3 region has the DNA TGCAGTGCTAGAACTGACTATGGCTACACCTTC. The chain is built from TRBV20-1 and TRBJ1-2, with no clear D. The CDR3 is 11 residues long. CDR1 and CDR2 (germline): DFQATT, SNEGSKA (reference sequence). Trimming took off 2 bases at V and 3 bases at J, with 4 bases between the two ends.

The chain recombines TRBV9 with TRBJ1-1; D uncertain. Germline CDR1 SGDLS, CDR2 YYNGEE. This CDR3 has 14 amino acids. Trimming took 0 bases from V and 1 from J, leaving 7 bases between them. The CDR3: CASSVDSGNTEAFF. The CDR3 DNA is TGTGCCAGCAGCGTAGACTCTGGGAACACTGAAGCTTTCTTT.

The chain couples TRBV6-5 to TRBJ2-1; TRBD2 aligns across 10 bases. Losses at the gene ends were 7 bases for V and 8 bases for J; bases not matched to a gene: 11. This CDR3 contains 15 residues. Per the germline V gene, CDR1 is MNHEY and CDR2 is SVGAGI. The DNA for the CDR3 is TGTGCCAGCAATATAGCGGGGGGCCTCCCCGATGAGCAGTTCTTC. It specifies CASNIAGGLPDEQFF.